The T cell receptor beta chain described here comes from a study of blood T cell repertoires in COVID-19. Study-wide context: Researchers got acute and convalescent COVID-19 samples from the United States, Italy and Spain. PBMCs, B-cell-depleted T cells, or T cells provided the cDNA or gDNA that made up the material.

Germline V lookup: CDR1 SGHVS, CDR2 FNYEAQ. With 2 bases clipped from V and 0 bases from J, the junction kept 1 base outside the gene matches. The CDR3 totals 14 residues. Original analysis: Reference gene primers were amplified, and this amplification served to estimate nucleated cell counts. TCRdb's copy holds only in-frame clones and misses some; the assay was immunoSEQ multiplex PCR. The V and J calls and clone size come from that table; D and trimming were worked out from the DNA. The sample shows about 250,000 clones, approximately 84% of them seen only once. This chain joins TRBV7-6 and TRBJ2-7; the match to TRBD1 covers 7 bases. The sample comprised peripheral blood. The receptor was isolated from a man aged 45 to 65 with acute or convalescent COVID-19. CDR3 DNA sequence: TGTGCCAGCAGCTTACCAGGGGGCTCCTACGAGCAGTACTTC. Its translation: CASSLPGGSYEQYF.